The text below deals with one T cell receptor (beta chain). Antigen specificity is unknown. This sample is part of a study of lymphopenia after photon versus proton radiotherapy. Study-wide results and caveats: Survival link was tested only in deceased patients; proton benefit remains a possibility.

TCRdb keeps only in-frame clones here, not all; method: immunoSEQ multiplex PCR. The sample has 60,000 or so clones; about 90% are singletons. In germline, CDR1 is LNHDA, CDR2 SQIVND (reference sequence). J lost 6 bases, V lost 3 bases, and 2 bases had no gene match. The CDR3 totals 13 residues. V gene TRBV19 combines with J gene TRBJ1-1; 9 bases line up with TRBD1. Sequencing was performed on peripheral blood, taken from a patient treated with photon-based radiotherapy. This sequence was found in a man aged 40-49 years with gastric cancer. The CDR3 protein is CASSIDRGAEAFF. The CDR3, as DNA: TGTGCCAGTAGTATCGACAGGGGGGCTGAAGCTTTCTTT.